Listed here are 30 T cell receptor beta chains from one sample, sequenced in a study of cytomegalovirus exposure and HLA in healthy donors. PCR amplification relied on 60 Vbeta primers (plus 13 Jbeta primers). Measured with immunoSEQ multiplex PCR; TCRdb has only the in-frame clones, and not every one. The table shows about 300,000 clones, with 70% to 90% occurring only once. The sample comprised PBMCs. Receptors originate from a man in his forties in good health and CMV-seropositive.

V and J are TRBV7-9 and TRBJ1-4, with 7 bases that match TRBD1. The CDR3 extends over 15 amino acids. V trimming: 1 base; J trimming: 5 bases; junction bases outside the gene matches: 4. Germline-derived CDR1 and CDR2 are SEHNR and FQNEAQ (reference sequence). This CDR3 is CASSLEEGANEKLFF. CDR3 bases: TGTGCCAGCAGCTTAGAAGAGGGGGCAAATGAAAAACTGTTTTTT.

The chain carries TRBV10-3 and TRBJ1-2, with TRBD1 matching 8 bases. With V trimmed by 2 bases and J by 4 bases, 6 bases remained unmatched. CDR1 is ENHRY, CDR2 SYGVKD, per germline. This CDR3 contains 15 residues. The CDR3 DNA follows: TGTGCCATCAGTGAGGCAGGGGGCGGAAGCTATGGCTACACCTTC. It codes for CAISEAGGGSYGYTF.

The CDR3 coding sequence is TGTGCCAGCAATCGGGAAGGCTGGAATGAGCAGTTCTTC. This codes for CASNREGWNEQFF. The chain carries TRBV2 and TRBJ2-1; D is perhaps TRBD2 (5 bases). The V gene lost 7 bases and the J gene lost 7 bases, with 14 bases spanning the gap. The germline V gene has CDR1 SNHLY and CDR2 FYNNEI. The CDR3 consists of 13 residues.

The chain joins TRBV5-6 to TRBJ1-5, with 7 bases aligning to TRBD1. CDR1 is SGHDT, CDR2 YYEEEE, per germline. The J segment lost 5 bases and the V segment lost 0 bases, leaving 5 bases of the junction unmatched. This CDR3 spans 15 amino acids. CDR3 loop: CASSLGQGGDQPQHF. The CDR3 DNA reads TGTGCCAGCAGCTTGGGTCAGGGGGGAGATCAGCCCCAGCATTTT.

This chain links TRBV7-8 with TRBJ1-1, with D possibly TRBD1 on 5 matching bases. V dropped 5 bases and J dropped 3 bases, with 19 bases sitting between them. Germline V lookup: CDR1 SGHVS, CDR2 FQNEAQ. CDR3 length: 16 residues. The CDR3 bases are TGTGCCAGCAGCCTTGGGGCGGACCCCTGGGACACTGAAGCTTTCTTT. Protein sequence: CASSLGADPWDTEAFF. Variable domain in full (rest from reference TRBV7-8 and TRBJ1-1): GAGVSQSPRYKVAKRGQDVALRCDPISGHVSLFWYQQALGQGPEFLTYFQNEAQLDKSGLPSDRFFAERPEGSVSTLKIQRTQQEDSAVYLCASSLGADPWDTEAFFGQGTRLTVV.

The chain couples TRBV4-2 to TRBJ1-2; 8 positions match TRBD1. Germline assignment: CDR1 LGHNA and CDR2 YNFKEQ. V trimming: 3 bases; J trimming: 3 bases; junction bases outside the gene matches: 0. The CDR3 length is 13 residues. The CDR3 here is CASSQDRDYGYTF. As DNA, the CDR3 is TGTGCCAGCAGCCAGGACAGGGACTATGGCTACACCTTC.

The chain is built from TRBV5-1 and TRBJ2-3; maybe TRBD1 (5 bases). The CDR3 covers 14 residues. V was clipped by 0 bases and J by 2 bases, with 7 bases between them. Germline V CDR1 and CDR2: SGHRS, YFSETQ. CDR3 sequence: CASSLAGFTDTQYF. CDR3 bases: TGCGCCAGCAGCTTGGCAGGGTTCACAGATACGCAGTATTTT.

V and J are TRBV27 and TRBJ1-5, with 10 bases lining up with TRBD1. The germline CDR1 and CDR2 sequences are MNHEY and SMNVEV (reference sequence). There are 16 residues in the CDR3. With 6 bases clipped from V and 4 bases from J, the junction kept 9 bases outside the gene matches. CDR3 loop: CASRLSGQGGNQPQHF. Written as DNA, the CDR3 is TGTGCCAGCAGACTGAGCGGACAGGGGGGGAATCAGCCCCAGCATTTT.

This clone was picked up one time. J is TRBJ2-7 and V is TRBV11-2, with 11 bases fitting TRBD2. Germline V gene data show CDR1 as SGHAT and CDR2 as FQNNGV. V gave up 3 bases and J gave up 0 bases; unmatched junction bases: 4. The CDR3 is 16 amino acids. The CDR3 sequence: CASSFASGRSSYEQYF. Written as DNA, the CDR3 is TGTGCCAGCAGCTTTGCTAGCGGGAGGTCCTCCTACGAGCAGTACTTC.

This sequence joins TRBV5-1 and TRBJ2-5; D is possibly TRBD1 (5 bases). Germline assignment: CDR1 SGHRS and CDR2 YFSETQ. Trimming pared 0 bases from V and 5 bases from J, leaving 20 bases between. The CDR3 has 17 amino acids. This CDR3 is CASSLARLLGEGETQYF. Written as DNA, the CDR3 is TGCGCCAGCAGCTTGGCCAGGCTGCTAGGGGAAGGGGAGACCCAGTACTTC. The full variable domain, in which reference TRBV5-1 and TRBJ2-5 provide the parts outside the CDR3, is KAGVTQTPRYLIKTRGQQVTLSCSPISGHRSVSWYQQTPGQGLQFLFEYFSETQRNKGNFPGRFSGRQFSNSRSEMNVSTLELGDSALYLCASSLARLLGEGETQYFGPGTRLLVL.

The chain uses TRBV6-5 and TRBJ1-6, with 7 bases aligning to TRBD1. CDR1 and CDR2 (germline): MNHEY, SVGAGI. The CDR3 runs to 14 residues. J was trimmed by 10 bases and V by 5 bases; bases with no gene match: 8. As DNA, the CDR3 is TGTGCCAGCAGTAGACAGGGAATGCTCTCACCCCTCCACTTT. Translating gives CASSRQGMLSPLHF.

The genes are TRBV5-1 and TRBJ1-2; D perhaps matches TRBD1 (6 bases). CDR3 length: 17 amino acids. CDR1 and CDR2 (germline): SGHRS, YFSETQ. Trimming removed 0 bases at V and 0 bases at J, with 15 bases between. The chain's CDR3 is CASSLAAGAKANYGYTF. The CDR3 DNA is TGCGCCAGCAGCTTGGCCGCGGGGGCTAAAGCTAACTATGGCTACACCTTC. Complete variable domain (other parts from reference TRBV5-1 and TRBJ1-2): KAGVTQTPRYLIKTRGQQVTLSCSPISGHRSVSWYQQTPGQGLQFLFEYFSETQRNKGNFPGRFSGRQFSNSRSEMNVSTLELGDSALYLCASSLAAGAKANYGYTFGSGTRLTVV.

The chain is built from TRBV2 and TRBJ1-1, with unresolved D. In germline, CDR1 is SNHLY, CDR2 FYNNEI. This CDR3 comprises 14 residues. V lost 5 bases, J lost 1 base, and 11 bases lay in between. The CDR3 region has the DNA TGTGCCAGCAGTCCCCCTCCGCGGAACACTGAAGCTTTCTTT. It is translated as CASSPPPRNTEAFF.

The sample holds one count of this clone. The chain is built from TRBV7-8 and TRBJ2-5; D is ambiguous. The CDR3 is 14 residues long. Trimming pared 1 base from V and 1 base from J, leaving 7 bases between. Germline-derived CDR1 and CDR2 are SGHVS and FQNEAQ. The CDR3 bases are TGTGCCAGCAGCTTAGACGAGCTCCAAGAGACCCAGTACTTC. Translated: CASSLDELQETQYF.

The chain couples TRBV5-5 to TRBJ1-1; 10 positions agree with TRBD1. After removal of 3 bases from V and 1 base from J, the junction contained 9 bases not matched to a gene. This CDR3 contains 17 residues. Germline lookup yields CDR1 SGHKS and CDR2 YYEKEE (reference sequence). The CDR3 spells CASSSRDRGLQNTEAFF. The CDR3 coding sequence is TGTGCCAGCAGCTCCCGGGACAGGGGCTTACAGAACACTGAAGCTTTCTTT. The full variable domain, rest sourced from reference TRBV5-5 and TRBJ1-1, is DAGVTQSPTHLIKTRGQQVTLRCSPISGHKSVSWYQQVLGQGPQFIFQYYEKEERGRGNFPDRFSARQFPNYSSELNVNALLLGDSALYLCASSSRDRGLQNTEAFFGQGTRLTVV.

This rearrangement joins TRBV2 to TRBJ2-7, with TRBD1 matching 7 bases. In germline, CDR1 is SNHLY, CDR2 FYNNEI. The CDR3 has 15 amino acids. V shed 3 bases and J 0 bases; nucleotides not matched to a gene: 5. CDR3 protein: CASSDRSGGSYEQYF. CDR3 DNA: TGTGCCAGCAGTGATAGGTCAGGGGGCTCCTACGAGCAGTACTTC.

The chain joins TRBV11-3 to TRBJ1-1; no firm D call. The CDR3 consists of 16 residues. V was pared by 0 bases and J by 5 bases, with 16 bases between. CDR1 is SGHNT and CDR2 is YENEEA in the germline V gene. CDR3 loop: CASSLDRKGRVTEAFF. Here the CDR3 DNA reads TGTGCCAGCAGCTTAGATCGTAAAGGGCGGGTAACTGAAGCTTTCTTT. The variable domain in full, completed from reference TRBV11-3 and TRBJ1-1, reads EAGVVQSPRYKIIEKKQPVAFWCNPISGHNTLYWYLQNLGQGPELLIRYENEEAVDDSQLPKDRFSAERLKGVDSTLKIQPAELGDSAVYLCASSLDRKGRVTEAFFGQGTRLTVV.

This clone came up a few times. This chain connects TRBV5-6 to TRBJ1-1; 8 nucleotides match TRBD1. The CDR3 sequence is 15 residues long. CDR1 and CDR2 (germline): SGHDT, YYEEEE. Trimming removed 0 bases from V and 0 bases from J; junction bases left unmatched: 1. The CDR3, as DNA: TGTGCCAGCAGCTTGGGGACAGGGATGAACACTGAAGCTTTCTTT. Protein sequence: CASSLGTGMNTEAFF.

The chain has TRBV15 and TRBJ1-2; D unclear. The CDR3 sequence is 15 residues long. Germline-derived CDR1 and CDR2 are LNHNV and YYDKDF (reference sequence). V was trimmed by 0 bases and J by 7 bases, leaving 15 bases between them. The DNA of the CDR3 is TGTGCCACCAGCAGAGACTTGGGTCGAACTACTGGCTACACCTTC. Translated: CATSRDLGRTTGYTF.

The chain uses TRBV15 and TRBJ2-3; D is perhaps TRBD2 (5 bases). CDR1 is LNHNV and CDR2 is YYDKDF in the germline V gene (reference sequence). This CDR3 comprises 17 residues. The V end was cut by 0 bases, the J end by 2 bases, with 15 bases between. The CDR3 here is CATSRDVLALYTDTQYF. The CDR3 bases are TGTGCCACCAGCAGAGATGTGTTAGCGCTCTACACAGATACGCAGTATTTT.

The chain links TRBV5-1 to TRBJ2-5; D possibly corresponds to TRBD2 (5 bases). The CDR3 spans 15 residues. Germline CDR1 and CDR2: SGHRS and YFSETQ. V gave up 2 bases and J gave up 5 bases, with 16 bases separating them. CDR3 DNA: TGCGCCAGCAGCTTTAGGAACGGGGTGGGGGAGACCCAGTACTTC. Its protein product is CASSFRNGVGETQYF.

J is TRBJ2-7 and V is TRBV27; the D gene is possibly TRBD2 (5 bases). The CDR3 length is 14 residues. Germline CDR1 reads MNHEY; CDR2 reads SMNVEV (reference sequence). V was pared by 8 bases and J by 5 bases, with 19 bases between. The chain's CDR3 is CASQNRGSSDEQYF. CDR3 in DNA: TGTGCCAGCCAGAACCGGGGTTCGTCTGACGAGCAGTACTTC.

The V and J genes are TRBV30 and TRBJ2-5; 8 bases are shared with TRBD1. The J call may not be correct, given that the DNA end is closer to TRBJ2-7. Germline CDR1 GTSNPN, CDR2 SVGIG (reference sequence). CDR3 length equals 14 residues. The CDR3 DNA is TGTGCCTGGAGTGGCCCAGGGGGCATGGACGAGCAGTACTTC. This translates into CAWSGPGGMDEQYF.

J is TRBJ2-3 and V is TRBV5-4; 9 positions agree with TRBD2. Germline assignment: CDR1 SGHNT and CDR2 YYREEE (reference sequence). The CDR3 is made up of 16 amino acids. The trim removed 1 base at V and 0 bases at J, leaving 3 bases unmatched. The CDR3 DNA reads as TGTGCCAGCAGCTTGAGGCTAGCGGGGAGCACAGATACGCAGTATTTT. Protein: CASSLRLAGSTDTQYF. Full variable domain (outside the CDR3, taken from reference TRBV5-4 and TRBJ2-3): ETGVTQSPTHLIKTRGQQVTLRCSSQSGHNTVSWYQQALGQGPQFIFQYYREEENGRGNFPPRFSGLQFPNYSSELNVNALELDDSALYLCASSLRLAGSTDTQYFGPGTRLTVL.

The genes are TRBV11-2 and TRBJ2-1, with no clear D. Per germline, CDR1 SGHAT and CDR2 FQNNGV. The length of the CDR3 is 11 residues. Trimming took 1 base from V and 7 from J, leaving 2 bases between them. The CDR3 DNA reads as TGTGCCAGCAGCTTAGCTAATGAGCAGTTCTTC. Translated, it gives CASSLANEQFF.

The chain has TRBV5-5 and TRBJ2-5; 8 bases fit TRBD1. The junction had 9 bases not matched to a gene; V was cut back by 6 bases and J by 5 bases. The CDR3 runs to 14 residues. The germline gives CDR1 SGHKS, CDR2 YYEKEE (reference sequence). CDR3 loop: CASTQEQGGETQYF. The CDR3 coding sequence is TGTGCCAGCACCCAAGAACAGGGGGGCGAGACCCAGTACTTC.

The chain uses TRBV7-2 and TRBJ2-7; 12 positions agree with TRBD2. The CDR3 has 16 residues. V lost 5 bases, J lost 2 bases, and 7 bases stayed unmatched. Germline CDR1 is SGHTA and CDR2 is FQGNSA. CDR3 bases: TGTGCCAGCAGCCCATCTAGCGGGAGGGTGCCCTACGAGCAGTACTTC. It translates to CASSPSSGRVPYEQYF. Full variable domain (outside the CDR3, taken from reference TRBV7-2 and TRBJ2-7): GAGVSQSPSNKVTEKGKDVELRCDPISGHTALYWYRQSLGQGLEFLIYFQGNSAPDKSGLPSDRFSAERTGGSVSTLTIQRTQQEDSAVYLCASSPSSGRVPYEQYFGPGTRLTVT.

This chain joins TRBV27 and TRBJ1-5, with 10 positions matching TRBD1. The CDR3 length is 15 residues. V shed 4 bases and J 7 bases; nucleotides not matched to a gene: 7. Germline CDR1 and CDR2: MNHEY and SMNVEV (reference sequence). The DNA for the CDR3 is TGTGCCAGCAGTTCACCCCGGGACAGGGGACAGCCCCAGCATTTT. This codes for CASSSPRDRGQPQHF.

The chain couples TRBV6-4 to TRBJ2-2; 7 nucleotides align to TRBD1. The CDR3 runs to 15 residues. Germline values: CDR1 MRHNA, CDR2 SNTAGT. V lost 3 bases, J lost 0 bases, and 1 base stayed unmatched. In DNA, the CDR3 is TGTGCCAGCAGTGAGGGGACAGCGAACACCGGGGAGCTGTTTTTT. It translates to CASSEGTANTGELFF.

The chain is built from TRBV7-9 and TRBJ1-1; TRBD1 matches 7 bases. J gave up 1 base and V 4 bases, and 3 bases lay outside the gene matches. CDR3 size: 14 residues. From germline, CDR1 is SEHNR and CDR2 FQNEAQ (reference sequence). The CDR3 loop reads CASSSYRGNTEAFF. As DNA, the CDR3 is TGTGCCAGCAGCTCTTACAGGGGGAACACTGAAGCTTTCTTT.